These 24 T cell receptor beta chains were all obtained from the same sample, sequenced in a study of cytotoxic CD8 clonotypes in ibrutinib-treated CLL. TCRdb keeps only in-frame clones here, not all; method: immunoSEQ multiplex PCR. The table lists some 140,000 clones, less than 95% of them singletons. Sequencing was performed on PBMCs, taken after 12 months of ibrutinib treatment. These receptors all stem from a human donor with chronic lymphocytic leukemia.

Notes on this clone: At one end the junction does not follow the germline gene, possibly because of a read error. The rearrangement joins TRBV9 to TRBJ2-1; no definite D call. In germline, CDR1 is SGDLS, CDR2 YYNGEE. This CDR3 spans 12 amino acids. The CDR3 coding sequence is TGTGCCAGCAGCGCACTCGCTACTGAGCAATTCTTC. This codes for CASSALATEQFF.

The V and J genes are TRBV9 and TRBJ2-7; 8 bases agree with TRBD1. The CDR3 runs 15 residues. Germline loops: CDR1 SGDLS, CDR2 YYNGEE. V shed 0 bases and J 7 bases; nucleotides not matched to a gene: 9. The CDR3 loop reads CASSVGNPQGEEQYF. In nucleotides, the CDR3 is TGTGCCAGCAGCGTAGGAAACCCACAGGGGGAAGAGCAGTACTTC.

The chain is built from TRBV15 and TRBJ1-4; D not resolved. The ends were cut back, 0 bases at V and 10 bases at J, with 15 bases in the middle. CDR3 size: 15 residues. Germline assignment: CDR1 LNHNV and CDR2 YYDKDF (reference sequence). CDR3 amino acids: CATSRDYPPSGKLFF. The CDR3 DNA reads TGTGCCACCAGCAGAGATTATCCTCCATCAGGAAAACTGTTTTTT.

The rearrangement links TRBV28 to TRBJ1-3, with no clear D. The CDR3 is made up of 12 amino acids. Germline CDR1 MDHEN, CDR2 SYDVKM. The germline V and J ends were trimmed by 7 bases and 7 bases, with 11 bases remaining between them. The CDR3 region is CASTSPGNTIYF. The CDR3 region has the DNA TGTGCCAGCACCTCGCCGGGGAACACCATATATTTT.

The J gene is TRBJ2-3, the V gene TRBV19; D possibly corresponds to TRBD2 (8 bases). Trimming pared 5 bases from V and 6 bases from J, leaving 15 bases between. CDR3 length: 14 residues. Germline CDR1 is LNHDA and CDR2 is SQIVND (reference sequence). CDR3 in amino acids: CASSPREGADTQYF. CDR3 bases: TGTGCCAGTAGTCCCCGGGAGGGGGCTGATACGCAGTATTTT.

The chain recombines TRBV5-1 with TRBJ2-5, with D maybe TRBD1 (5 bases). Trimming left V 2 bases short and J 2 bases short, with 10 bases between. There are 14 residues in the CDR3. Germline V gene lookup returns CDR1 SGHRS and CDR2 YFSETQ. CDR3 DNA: TGCGCCAGCAGCTTAGACAGTGTACAAGAGACCCAGTACTTC. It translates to CASSLDSVQETQYF.

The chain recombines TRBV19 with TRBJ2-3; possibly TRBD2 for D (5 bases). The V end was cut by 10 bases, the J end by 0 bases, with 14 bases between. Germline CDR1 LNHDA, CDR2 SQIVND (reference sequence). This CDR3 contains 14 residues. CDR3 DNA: TGTGCCACCCATCGGGGTGATAGCACAGATACGCAGTATTTT. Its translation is CATHRGDSTDTQYF.

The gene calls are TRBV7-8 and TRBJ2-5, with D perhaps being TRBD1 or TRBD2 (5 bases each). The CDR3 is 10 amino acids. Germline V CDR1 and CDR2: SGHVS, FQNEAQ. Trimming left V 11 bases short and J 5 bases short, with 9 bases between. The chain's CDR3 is CAGTGETQYF. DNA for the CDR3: TGTGCCGGGACGGGTGAGACCCAGTACTTC. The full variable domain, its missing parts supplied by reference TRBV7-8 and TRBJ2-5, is GAGVSQSPRYKVAKRGQDVALRCDPISGHVSLFWYQQALGQGPEFLTYFQNEAQLDKSGLPSDRFFAERPEGSVSTLKIQRTQQEDSAVYLCAGTGETQYFGPGTRLLVL.

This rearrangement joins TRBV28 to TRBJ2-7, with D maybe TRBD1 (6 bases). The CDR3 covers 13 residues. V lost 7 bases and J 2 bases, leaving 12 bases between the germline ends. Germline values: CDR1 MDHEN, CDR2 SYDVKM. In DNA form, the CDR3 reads TGTGCCAGCATGACAGGACCTCCCTACGAGCAGTACTTC. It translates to CASMTGPPYEQYF.

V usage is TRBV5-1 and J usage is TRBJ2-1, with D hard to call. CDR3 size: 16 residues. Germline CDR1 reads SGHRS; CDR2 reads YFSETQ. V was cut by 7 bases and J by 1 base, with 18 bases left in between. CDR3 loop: CASGPTASGSYNEQFF. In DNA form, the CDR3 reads TGCGCCAGCGGCCCGACTGCGTCCGGTTCCTACAATGAGCAGTTCTTC.

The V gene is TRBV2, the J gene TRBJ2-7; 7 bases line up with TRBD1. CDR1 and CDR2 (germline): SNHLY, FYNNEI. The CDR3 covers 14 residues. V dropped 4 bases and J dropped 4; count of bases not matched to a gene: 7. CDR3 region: CASSGFPRGYEQYF. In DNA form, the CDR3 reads TGTGCCAGCAGTGGGTTTCCCAGGGGGTACGAGCAGTACTTC. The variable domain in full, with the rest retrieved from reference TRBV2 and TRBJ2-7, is EPEVTQTPSHQVTQMGQEVILRCVPISNHLYFYWYRQILGQKVEFLVSFYNNEISEKSEIFDDQFSVERPDGSNFTLKIRSTKLEDSAMYFCASSGFPRGYEQYFGPGTRLTVT.

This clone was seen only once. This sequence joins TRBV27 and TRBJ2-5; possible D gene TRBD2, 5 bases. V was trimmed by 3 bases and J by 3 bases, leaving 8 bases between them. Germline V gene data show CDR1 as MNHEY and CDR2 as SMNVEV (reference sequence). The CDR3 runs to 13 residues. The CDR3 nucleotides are TGTGCCAGCAGTTTCGAGGGTGAAGAGACCCAGTACTTC. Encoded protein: CASSFEGEETQYF.

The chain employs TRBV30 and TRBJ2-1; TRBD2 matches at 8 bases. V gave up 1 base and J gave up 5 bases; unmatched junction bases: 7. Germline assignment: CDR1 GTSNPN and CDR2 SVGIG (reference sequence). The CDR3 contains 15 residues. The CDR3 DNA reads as TGTGCCTGGAGTGAGAATCTAGCGGGTGACAATGAGCAGTTCTTC. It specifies CAWSENLAGDNEQFF.

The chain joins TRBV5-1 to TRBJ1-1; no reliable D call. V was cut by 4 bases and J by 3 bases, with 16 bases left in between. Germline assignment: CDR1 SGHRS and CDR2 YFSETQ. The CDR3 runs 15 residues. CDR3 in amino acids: CASSAGRSIDTEAFF. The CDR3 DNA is TGCGCCAGCAGCGCGGGGAGGAGTATCGACACTGAAGCTTTCTTT.

The CDR3 loop reads CAWIRDTTNYGYTF. CDR3 DNA: TGTGCCTGGATCCGGGACACCACTAACTATGGCTACACCTTC. The chain joins TRBV30 to TRBJ1-2, with D possibly TRBD1 on 6 matching bases. Trimming shortened V by 4 bases and J by 0 bases, and 12 bases separated the two germline ends. The CDR3 is made up of 14 amino acids. Looked up from germline, CDR1 is GTSNPN and CDR2 is SVGIG (reference sequence).

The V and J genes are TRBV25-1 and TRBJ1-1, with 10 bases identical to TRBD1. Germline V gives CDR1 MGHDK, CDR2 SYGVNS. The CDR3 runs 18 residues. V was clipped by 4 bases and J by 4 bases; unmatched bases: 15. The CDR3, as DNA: TGTGCCAGCAGTGGAACCGGGACAGGGGTTAGGTGGAGCACTGAAGCTTTCTTT. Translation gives CASSGTGTGVRWSTEAFF.

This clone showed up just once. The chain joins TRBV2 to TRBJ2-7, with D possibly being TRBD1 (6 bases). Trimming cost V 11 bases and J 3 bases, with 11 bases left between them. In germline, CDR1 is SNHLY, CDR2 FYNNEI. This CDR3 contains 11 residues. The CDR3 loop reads CAYRDLYEQYF. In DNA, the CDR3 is TGTGCCTACAGGGACCTCTACGAGCAGTACTTC.

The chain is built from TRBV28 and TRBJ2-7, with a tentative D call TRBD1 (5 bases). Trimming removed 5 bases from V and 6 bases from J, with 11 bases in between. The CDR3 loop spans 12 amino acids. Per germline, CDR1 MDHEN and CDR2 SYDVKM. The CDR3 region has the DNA TGTGCCAGCAGTGCACCAGGGTTCGAGCAGTACTTC. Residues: CASSAPGFEQYF. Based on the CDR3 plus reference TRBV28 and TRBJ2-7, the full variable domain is DVKVTQSSRYLVKRTGEKVFLECVQDMDHENMFWYRQDPGLGLRLIYFSYDVKMKEKGDIPEGYSVSREKKERFSLILESASTNQTSMYLCASSAPGFEQYFGPGTRLTVT.

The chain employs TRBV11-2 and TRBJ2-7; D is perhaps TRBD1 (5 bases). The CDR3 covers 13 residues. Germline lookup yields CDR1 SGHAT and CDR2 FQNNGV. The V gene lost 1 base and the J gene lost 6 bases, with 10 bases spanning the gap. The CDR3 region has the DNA TGTGCCAGCAGCTTAGGCCCTGGGGCCGAGCAGTACTTC. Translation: CASSLGPGAEQYF.

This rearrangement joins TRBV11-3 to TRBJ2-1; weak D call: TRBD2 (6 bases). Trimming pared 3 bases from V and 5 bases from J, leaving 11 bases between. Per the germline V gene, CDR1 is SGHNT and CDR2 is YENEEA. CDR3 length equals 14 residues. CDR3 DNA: TGTGCCAGCAGCTTCGGGACTGAAAACAATGAGCAGTTCTTC. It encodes CASSFGTENNEQFF.

For the CDR3, the DNA is TGTGCCAGCAGCCCGGACAGTCGAATAGGCTACACCTTC. Protein product: CASSPDSRIGYTF. The chain employs TRBV28 and TRBJ1-2, with D possibly matching TRBD1 (6 bases). The CDR3 extends over 13 amino acids. Germline assignment: CDR1 MDHEN and CDR2 SYDVKM. The ends were cut back, 6 bases at V and 8 bases at J, with 16 bases in the middle.

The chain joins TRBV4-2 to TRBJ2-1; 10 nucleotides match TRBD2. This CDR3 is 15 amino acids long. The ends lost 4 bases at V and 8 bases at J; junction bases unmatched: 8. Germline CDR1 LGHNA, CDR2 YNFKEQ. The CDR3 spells CASSLQREGRYEQFF. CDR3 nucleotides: TGTGCCAGCAGCCTGCAGCGGGAGGGCCGGTATGAGCAGTTCTTC.

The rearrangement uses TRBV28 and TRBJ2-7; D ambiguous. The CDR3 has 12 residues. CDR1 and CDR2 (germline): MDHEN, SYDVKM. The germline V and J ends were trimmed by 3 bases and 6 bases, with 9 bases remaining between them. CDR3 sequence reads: CASSFLVGEQYF. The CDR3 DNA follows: TGTGCCAGCAGTTTCCTCGTAGGCGAGCAGTACTTC.

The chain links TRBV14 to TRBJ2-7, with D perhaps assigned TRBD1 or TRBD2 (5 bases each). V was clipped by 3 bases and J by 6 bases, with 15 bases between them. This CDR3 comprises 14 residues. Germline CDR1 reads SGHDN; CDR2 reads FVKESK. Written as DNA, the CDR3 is TGTGCCAGCAGCCAGGGGCTCCGGAGCGGCGAGCAGTACTTC. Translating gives CASSQGLRSGEQYF. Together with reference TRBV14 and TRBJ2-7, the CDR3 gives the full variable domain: EAGVTQFPSHSVIEKGQTVTLRCDPISGHDNLYWYRRVMGKEIKFLLHFVKESKQDESGMPNNRFLAERTGGTYSTLKVQPAELEDSGVYFCASSQGLRSGEQYFGPGTRLTVT.